This T cell receptor beta chain was observed in a study of immune evolution from preneoplasia to lung adenocarcinoma. Findings of the study overall: Normal lung had the highest top T cell clone frequencies. Later-stage lesions appeared to have more T cells, more diversity, less clonality. Highest clonality occurred in KRAS-mutant, not EGFR-mutant or double wild-type, nodules.

This clone was observed once. Its target is unknown. The CDR3 length is 15 residues. V was pared by 0 bases and J by 7 bases, with 4 bases of the junction left unmatched. Germline V CDR1 and CDR2: MNHEY, SVGAGI. Sequencing used immunoSEQ multiplex PCR; TCRdb keeps in-frame clones, though not all of them. The repertoire includes 20,000 to 25,000 clones, 70% to 85% of them detected once, and around 5.6% sits in the top ten. Source material: FFPE invasive lung adenocarcinoma tissue. The clonotype originates from a person aged 55 to 75 with lung adenocarcinoma. This chain uses TRBV6-5 with TRBJ2-1, with 9 bases fitting TRBD1. In nucleotides, the CDR3 is TGTGCCAGCAGTTACTCGAAGGACAGGGGAAATGAGCAGTTCTTC. Its translation is CASSYSKDRGNEQFF.